The table lists the clone carrying this T cell receptor beta chain with a few counts. The source of the sample is a study of blood T cell repertoires in COVID-19. Study processing details: Estimated nucleated cell counts came from reference gene primer amplification. Assay: immunoSEQ multiplex PCR; the TCRdb copy retains only in-frame clones and omits some. V and J calls and clone size are given by that table; D and trimming were obtained from the DNA. The sample yields roughly 280,000 clones, 87% seen once. The germline V gene has CDR1 SGHAT and CDR2 FQNNGV. V was clipped by 3 bases and J by 2 bases, with 5 bases between them. This CDR3 is 13 amino acids long.

Sequenced input: peripheral blood. This clonotype originated in a woman aged 45-65 years who had recovered from COVID-19. V is TRBV11-2 and J is TRBJ1-5, with D uncertain. CDR3 in DNA: TGTGCCAGCAGCTTCGCAGGCAATCAGCCCCAGCATTTT. Its protein product is CASSFAGNQPQHF.